The 20 T cell receptor beta chains below all came from one sample that was sequenced in a study of OX40 agonist ivuxolimab in advanced cancers. Assay: immunoSEQ multiplex PCR; the TCRdb copy retains only in-frame clones and omits some. The sample lists tens of thousands of clones, 92% occurring once. Specimen: CD4+ or CD8+ T cells sorted from blood, collected in a trial of the OX40 agonist ivuxolimab. These TCRs come from an adult with an advanced solid tumor such as melanoma, head and neck, liver or kidney cancer.

V gene TRBV4-1 combines with J gene TRBJ2-7; 8 nucleotides agree with TRBD1. CDR1 is MGHRA and CDR2 is YSYEKL in the germline V gene. There are 13 residues in the CDR3. The junction had 4 bases not matched to a gene; V was cut back by 5 bases and J by 4 bases. The CDR3 bases are TGCGCCAGCAGCAGTCAGGGGGCTTACGAGCAGTACTTC. It is translated as CASSSQGAYEQYF.

Notes on this clone: This same CDR3 is encoded by further DNA sequences in the sample. The V and J genes are TRBV15 and TRBJ2-7, with D unclear. The germline V and J ends were trimmed by 0 bases and 0 bases, with 9 bases remaining between them. Germline V gene sequence: CDR1 LNHNV, CDR2 YYDKDF (reference sequence). The CDR3 length is 15 residues. CDR3 residues: CATSRDLASSYEQYF. CDR3 DNA: TGTGCCACCAGCAGAGATTTAGCCAGCTCCTACGAGCAGTACTTC.

The gene calls are TRBV6-1 and TRBJ1-4; perhaps TRBD1 as D (5 bases). Germline loops: CDR1 MNHNS, CDR2 SASEGT. This CDR3 comprises 16 residues. V was trimmed by 3 bases and J by 8 bases, leaving 19 bases between them. The CDR3 DNA follows: TGTGCCAGCAGTGAGGCTGGAGAGGGGTTCGGGGAAAAACTGTTTTTT. Translating it yields CASSEAGEGFGEKLFF.

A note on this clone: With a much larger clone just one base away, this may be a read error. Other nucleotide sequences from this sample produce the same CDR3. The chain joins TRBV7-9 to TRBJ1-1, with unresolved D. From germline, CDR1 is SEHNR and CDR2 FQNEAQ (reference sequence). The CDR3 sequence is 12 residues long. Trimming took 1 base from V and 4 from J, leaving 4 bases between them. CDR3: CASSLGSTEAFF. CDR3 in DNA: TGTGCCAGCAGCTTAGGGAGCACTGAAGCTTTCTTT.

This clone showed up just once. The chain employs TRBV7-9 and TRBJ2-3; D not resolved. Per germline, CDR1 SEHNR and CDR2 FQNEAQ (reference sequence). CDR3 length: 16 amino acids. The ends were cut back, 5 bases at V and 0 bases at J, with 15 bases in the middle. The CDR3: CASSPADASSTDTQYF. The CDR3 region has the DNA TGTGCCAGCAGCCCGGCGGATGCCTCTAGCACAGATACGCAGTATTTT.

The chain has TRBV5-1 and TRBJ2-7; 9 bases agree with TRBD1. The CDR3 covers 13 residues. Losses at the gene ends were 4 bases for V and 3 bases for J; bases not matched to a gene: 2. Germline V gene lookup returns CDR1 SGHRS and CDR2 YFSETQ. The chain's CDR3 is CASSGQGFYEQYF. CDR3 sequence (DNA): TGCGCCAGCAGCGGACAGGGGTTCTACGAGCAGTACTTC.

The rearrangement joins TRBV6-5 to TRBJ2-1; 8 bases map to TRBD1. Trimming cost V 7 bases and J 6 bases; bases outside gene matches: 8. The CDR3 contains 14 residues. In germline, CDR1 is MNHEY, CDR2 SVGAGI. The CDR3 nucleotides are TGTGCCAGCAATCAGGGGACAGGTACCAATGAGCAGTTCTTC. It translates to CASNQGTGTNEQFF.

DNA of the CDR3: TGTGCCAGCAGCTCAGCGGGGGCTAGCACAGATACGCAGTATTTT. The encoded protein is CASSSAGASTDTQYF. The chain joins TRBV7-3 to TRBJ2-3; 8 positions agree with TRBD2. The V gene end was trimmed by 4 bases and the J gene end by 0 bases; junction bases not matched to a gene: 3. There are 15 residues in the CDR3. Germline loops: CDR1 SGHTA, CDR2 FQGTGA.

This chain connects TRBV7-9 to TRBJ1-1; TRBD1 is a possible D gene (6 bases). CDR1 and CDR2 (germline): SEHNR, FQNEAQ (reference sequence). The CDR3 has 15 residues. V gave up 5 bases and J gave up 1 base, with 14 bases separating them. CDR3 in amino acids: CASSPSTGKNTEAFF. The CDR3 DNA reads TGTGCCAGCAGCCCCTCCACAGGGAAGAACACTGAAGCTTTCTTT. The whole variable domain, remainder taken from reference TRBV7-9 and TRBJ1-1, is DTGVSQNPRHKITKRGQNVTFRCDPISEHNRLYWYRQTLGQGPEFLTYFQNEAQLEKSRLLSDRFSAERPKGSFSTLEIQRTEQGDSAMYLCASSPSTGKNTEAFFGQGTRLTVV.

The V call is TRBV7-6, the J call TRBJ2-3; tentatively, D is TRBD2 (5 bases). Germline V gene lookup returns CDR1 SGHVS and CDR2 FNYEAQ. The CDR3 has 15 amino acids. The germline V and J ends were trimmed by 6 bases and 3 bases, with 16 bases remaining between them. CDR3 bases: TGTGCCAGCAGTTTTTCCATGTCGGGGACAGATACGCAGTATTTT. Residues: CASSFSMSGTDTQYF. Using reference TRBV7-6 and TRBJ2-3 for the parts outside the CDR3, the full variable domain is GAGVSQSPRYKVTKRGQDVALRCDPISGHVSLYWYRQALGQGPEFLTYFNYEAQQDKSGLPNDRFSAERPEGSISTLTIQRTEQRDSAMYRCASSFSMSGTDTQYFGPGTRLTVL.

The table lists this clone with a count of one. The genes are TRBV7-9 and TRBJ2-1, with 7 positions matching TRBD1. CDR3 size: 13 residues. The V gene's germline CDR1 is SEHNR and CDR2 FQNEAQ (reference sequence). Germline trimming cut 3 bases from V and 7 bases from J; bases unmatched to any gene: 3. The chain's CDR3 is CASSFPRGNEQFF. In DNA, the CDR3 is TGTGCCAGCAGCTTCCCCAGGGGGAATGAGCAGTTCTTC.

In this sample, this clone turned up once. The chain recombines TRBV6-1 with TRBJ2-1; the D call may be TRBD1 or TRBD2 (6 bases each). The CDR3 is made up of 15 amino acids. Germline CDR1 and CDR2: MNHNS and SASEGT. Deletions cut 2 bases from V and 6 bases from J, with 14 bases between. CDR3 sequence: CASSESSSGANEQFF. As DNA, the CDR3 is TGTGCCAGCAGTGAATCATCGTCGGGGGCCAATGAGCAGTTCTTC.

V gene TRBV4-1 combines with J gene TRBJ2-7; D not resolved. Germline V gene sequence: CDR1 MGHRA, CDR2 YSYEKL. The CDR3 is 14 residues long. V lost 1 base and J 3 bases, leaving 10 bases between the germline ends. The CDR3 DNA reads TGCGCCAGCAGCCAAGTACAGAAAAACTACGAGCAGTACTTC. Protein product: CASSQVQKNYEQYF.

The chain employs TRBV6-6 and TRBJ1-1; TRBD1 aligns across 8 bases. Losses at the gene ends were 6 bases for V and 1 base for J; bases not matched to a gene: 4. The CDR3 extends over 14 amino acids. Germline V gene lookup returns CDR1 MNHNY and CDR2 SVGAGI (reference sequence). The CDR3 DNA reads as TGTGCCAGCAGCTCCGGACAGGGGAACACTGAAGCTTTCTTT. Translated, it gives CASSSGQGNTEAFF.

The CDR3 loop reads CASGRDRGLNEQFF. The CDR3 DNA is TGTGCCAGCGGCCGGGACAGGGGGCTTAATGAGCAGTTCTTC. The V call is TRBV27, the J call TRBJ2-1; 12 bases match TRBD1. Trimming removed 8 bases from V and 7 bases from J; junction bases left unmatched: 6. This CDR3 contains 14 residues. CDR1 is MNHEY, CDR2 SMNVEV, per germline (reference sequence).

The gene calls are TRBV7-3 and TRBJ2-1; 9 bases are a match to TRBD2. The germline gives CDR1 SGHTA, CDR2 FQGTGA. V lost 1 base to trimming and J lost 0 bases; unmatched junction nucleotides: 1. The CDR3 is made up of 16 amino acids. This CDR3 reads CASSLNSGSSYNEQFF. DNA for the CDR3: TGTGCCAGCAGCTTAAATAGCGGGAGCTCCTACAATGAGCAGTTCTTC.

The chain couples TRBV6-1 to TRBJ1-2; no reliable D call. CDR3 length equals 14 residues. The V end was cut by 6 bases, the J end by 1 base, with 12 bases between. The germline V gene encodes CDR1 MNHNS and CDR2 SASEGT. The CDR3 DNA sequence: TGTGCCAGCAGCCCGACACTCTTTAACTATGGCTACACCTTC. Protein: CASSPTLFNYGYTF.

V usage is TRBV7-2 and J usage is TRBJ1-2, with D unclear. Trimming left V 1 base short and J 8 bases short, with 17 bases between. The CDR3 loop spans 15 amino acids. Germline V gene lookup returns CDR1 SGHTA and CDR2 FQGNSA. The CDR3 DNA follows: TGTGCCAGCAGCTTAGACGGAGGGTTGGCTGTCGGCTACACCTTC. Its protein product is CASSLDGGLAVGYTF.

The chain employs TRBV29-1 and TRBJ2-3; 9 nucleotides line up with TRBD2. After removal of 7 bases from V and 4 bases from J, the junction contained 9 bases not matched to a gene. Germline V CDR1 and CDR2: SQVTM, ANQGSEA. This CDR3 comprises 14 residues. In nucleotides, the CDR3 is TGCAGCGCCGAATGGCGGGGGGGTGCAGATACGCAGTATTTT. Its translation is CSAEWRGGADTQYF.

This chain links TRBV4-1 with TRBJ1-5; 7 bases map to TRBD1. Germline CDR1 is MGHRA and CDR2 is YSYEKL. With 3 bases clipped from V and 4 bases from J, the junction kept 3 bases outside the gene matches. The CDR3 extends over 14 amino acids. CDR3 sequence reads: CASSQATGNQPQHF. As DNA, the CDR3 is TGCGCCAGCAGCCAGGCGACAGGGAATCAGCCCCAGCATTTT.